Presented here are 16 T cell receptor beta chains from one specimen sequenced in a study of OX40 agonist ivuxolimab in advanced cancers. Some clones are missing from TCRdb's copy, which holds only in-frame ones; the method was immunoSEQ multiplex PCR. Counted here are tens of thousands of clones, 84% occurring once; the ten biggest clones make up around 0.7%. Sequenced material: CD4+ or CD8+ T cells sorted from blood, taken in a trial of the OX40 agonist ivuxolimab. These TCRs come from an adult with an advanced solid tumor such as melanoma, head and neck, liver or kidney cancer.

The genes are TRBV5-5 and TRBJ1-2; D is undetermined. In germline, CDR1 is SGHKS, CDR2 YYEKEE (reference sequence). Trimming took off 2 bases at V and 2 bases at J, with 10 bases between the two ends. The CDR3 totals 14 residues. This chain's CDR3 is CASSLQTLNYGYTF. CDR3 coding DNA: TGTGCCAGCAGCTTACAGACACTCAACTATGGCTACACCTTC.

This clone was seen once. The chain recombines TRBV18 with TRBJ1-3; a possible D gene is TRBD1 (6 bases). The germline V and J ends were trimmed by 2 bases and 8 bases, with 7 bases remaining between them. The length of the CDR3 is 12 residues. The germline CDR1 and CDR2 sequences are KGHSH and LQKENI. Here the CDR3 DNA reads TGTGCCAGCTCACCAAAGGGGGACACCATATATTTT. The encoded protein is CASSPKGDTIYF.

The chain employs TRBV5-1 and TRBJ1-1, with 10 bases fitting TRBD1. The germline CDR1 and CDR2 sequences are SGHRS and YFSETQ. Trimming took 6 bases from V and 6 from J; bases not matched to a gene: 11. There are 15 residues in the CDR3. The CDR3 sequence is CASNHPGQGPSEAFF. In DNA, the CDR3 is TGCGCCAGCAACCACCCGGGACAGGGGCCTTCTGAAGCTTTCTTT. The full variable domain, completed using reference TRBV5-1 and TRBJ1-1, is KAGVTQTPRYLIKTRGQQVTLSCSPISGHRSVSWYQQTPGQGLQFLFEYFSETQRNKGNFPGRFSGRQFSNSRSEMNVSTLELGDSALYLCASNHPGQGPSEAFFGQGTRLTVV.

The V call is TRBV7-9, the J call TRBJ2-7; D ambiguous. Germline loops: CDR1 SEHNR, CDR2 FQNEAQ (reference sequence). The V end was cut by 3 bases, the J end by 2 bases, with 11 bases between. The CDR3 consists of 14 residues. The CDR3 region is CASSFGGLAYEQYF. The CDR3 coding sequence is TGTGCCAGCAGCTTTGGCGGTCTGGCCTACGAGCAGTACTTC.

This rearrangement joins TRBV7-9 to TRBJ1-2, with TRBD1 matching over 7 bases. The V segment lost 8 bases and the J segment 2 bases; nucleotides outside the gene matches: 8. Germline V CDR1 and CDR2: SEHNR, FQNEAQ (reference sequence). The CDR3 sequence is 14 residues long. CDR3 DNA: TGTGCCAGCGGGACAGCTCCTGCCAACTATGGCTACACCTTC. Translating gives CASGTAPANYGYTF.

V gene TRBV28 combines with J gene TRBJ1-2; the D is unclear. The CDR3 runs 13 residues. The germline V and J ends were trimmed by 3 bases and 5 bases, with 10 bases remaining between them. CDR1 is MDHEN and CDR2 is SYDVKM in the germline V gene. In DNA, the CDR3 is TGTGCCAGCAGTTTTCGGCAGAAGTATGGCTACACCTTC. This translates into CASSFRQKYGYTF.

This rearrangement joins TRBV5-4 to TRBJ2-7, with D unclear. The germline V gene encodes CDR1 SGHNT and CDR2 YYREEE (reference sequence). The V and J ends lost 5 bases and 2 bases respectively, with 14 bases between them. The CDR3 extends over 14 amino acids. The CDR3 coding sequence is TGTGCCAGCAGTACTCGGACCGGAACCTACGAGCAGTACTTC. Its protein product is CASSTRTGTYEQYF.

The chain employs TRBV6-1 and TRBJ1-3, with TRBD1 identical over 12 bases. The CDR3 has 16 residues. V shed 1 base, J shed 4 bases, and the junction held 2 bases outside the gene matches. Germline V gene lookup returns CDR1 MNHNS and CDR2 SASEGT. CDR3 nucleotide sequence: TGTGCCAGCAGTGAAGGGGACAGGGGGCTAGGAAACACCATATATTTT. It codes for CASSEGDRGLGNTIYF.

The chain carries TRBV7-9 and TRBJ1-5; a weak D match, TRBD1 (5 bases). The CDR3 is 14 residues long. V was shortened by 5 bases and J by 3 bases, with 11 bases between the two germline ends. CDR1 is SEHNR and CDR2 is FQNEAQ in the germline V gene (reference sequence). The CDR3, as DNA: TGTGCCAGCAGCCCGGACATCTTCAATCAGCCCCAGCATTTT. As protein: CASSPDIFNQPQHF.

The V gene is TRBV6-5, the J gene TRBJ2-7, with 10 positions matching TRBD2. From germline, CDR1 is MNHEY and CDR2 SVGAGI. The CDR3 spans 16 residues. V shed 2 bases and J 7 bases; nucleotides not matched to a gene: 11. The CDR3 protein is CASSYVRASGSDEQYF. For the CDR3, the DNA is TGTGCCAGCAGTTACGTTAGGGCTAGCGGGAGTGATGAGCAGTACTTC.

This chain connects TRBV18 to TRBJ2-5; perhaps TRBD1 as D (6 bases). The CDR3 sequence is 15 residues long. V gave up 6 bases and J gave up 2 bases, with 16 bases separating them. Germline-derived CDR1 and CDR2 are KGHSH and LQKENI. CDR3 loop: CASSPMGHKQETQYF. In DNA, the CDR3 is TGTGCCAGCTCCCCTATGGGACACAAACAAGAGACCCAGTACTTC.

This clone was found once. The J gene is TRBJ2-7, the V gene TRBV6-6; a weak D match, TRBD2 (6 bases). V lost 4 bases and J 2 bases, leaving 15 bases between the germline ends. The CDR3 covers 15 residues. Germline CDR1 reads MNHNY; CDR2 reads SVGAGI (reference sequence). CDR3 protein: CASSSGTAFPYEQYF. Written as DNA, the CDR3 is TGTGCCAGCAGTTCGGGGACTGCCTTTCCCTACGAGCAGTACTTC.

The rearrangement links TRBV18 to TRBJ2-3; 8 bases agree with TRBD2. The CDR3 contains 15 residues. Germline values: CDR1 KGHSH, CDR2 LQKENI. Trimming at V came to 3 bases and at J to 4 bases, leaving 6 bases not matched to a gene. In DNA, the CDR3 is TGTGCCAGCTCACCCAATAGCGGGGACGCAGATACGCAGTATTTT. This gives the protein CASSPNSGDADTQYF. The variable domain in full, with the rest retrieved from reference TRBV18 and TRBJ2-3, is NAGVMQNPRHLVRRRGQEARLRCSPMKGHSHVYWYRQLPEEGLKFMVYLQKENIIDESGMPKERFSAEFPKEGPSILRIQQVVRGDSAAYFCASSPNSGDADTQYFGPGTRLTVL.

This chain links TRBV19 with TRBJ2-5, with 7 bases lining up with TRBD1. Germline CDR1 is LNHDA and CDR2 is SQIVND (reference sequence). The V segment lost 3 bases and the J segment 4 bases; nucleotides outside the gene matches: 2. CDR3 length: 13 amino acids. This chain's CDR3 is CASSIQGVETQYF. Here the CDR3 DNA reads TGTGCCAGTAGTATCCAGGGGGTAGAGACCCAGTACTTC.

This chain connects TRBV4-1 to TRBJ1-4, with D unresolved. Trimming removed 2 bases at V and 3 bases at J, with 13 bases between. This CDR3 spans 16 amino acids. CDR1 MGHRA and CDR2 YSYEKL come from the germline V gene. The CDR3 here is CASSQRLLEANEKLFF. CDR3 coding DNA: TGCGCCAGCAGCCAAAGACTCCTCGAGGCTAATGAAAAACTGTTTTTT.

This clone was detected once. The chain joins TRBV28 to TRBJ2-3; a weak D match, TRBD2 (7 bases). Trimming stripped 11 bases from V and 2 bases from J, with 20 bases between. There are 15 residues in the CDR3. CDR1 MDHEN and CDR2 SYDVKM come from the germline V gene. CDR3 coding DNA: TGTGCCTCGAAAGGGGGGGAAGGTTTCACAGATACGCAGTATTTT. It is translated as CASKGGEGFTDTQYF.